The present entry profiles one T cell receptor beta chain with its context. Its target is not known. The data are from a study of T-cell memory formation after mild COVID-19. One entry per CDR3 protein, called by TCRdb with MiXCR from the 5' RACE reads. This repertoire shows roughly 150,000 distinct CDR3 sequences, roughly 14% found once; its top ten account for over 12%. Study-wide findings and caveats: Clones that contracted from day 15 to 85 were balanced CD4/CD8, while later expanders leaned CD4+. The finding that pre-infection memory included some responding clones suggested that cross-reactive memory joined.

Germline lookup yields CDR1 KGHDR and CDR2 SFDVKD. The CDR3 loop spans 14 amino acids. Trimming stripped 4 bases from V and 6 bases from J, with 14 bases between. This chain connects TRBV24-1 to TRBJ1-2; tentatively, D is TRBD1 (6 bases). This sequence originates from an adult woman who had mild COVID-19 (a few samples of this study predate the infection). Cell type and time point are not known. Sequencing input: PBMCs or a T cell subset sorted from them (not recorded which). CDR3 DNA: TGTGCCACCAGTGACTCAGACAGGCTGGATGGCTACACCTTC. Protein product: CATSDSDRLDGYTF.